These T cell receptor beta chains were read from a single sample in a study of cytotoxic CD8 clonotypes in ibrutinib-treated CLL. Profiling relied on immunoSEQ multiplex PCR, and the TCRdb table lists in-frame clones only, not all of them. The sample has 250,000 to 350,000 clones, around 69% seen once; the top ten hold about 5.3%. The sample was PBMCs, taken at disease progression, from a patient treated with ibrutinib. The receptor source for this set is a human donor with chronic lymphocytic leukemia. Both conserved end residues are part of each CDR3. The order of the fields is J gene, D gene, clone size, V gene, CDR3 DNA, CDR3 protein. A D gene is named only where the DNA matches it firmly. Only some rows state a clone size, as once, few, many or a class for expanded clones.

j_call: TRBJ2-7
d_call: TRBD2
clone_size: NA
v_call: TRBV13
cdr3_nt: TGTGCCAGCAGCCTTAGCGGGGGGCCTACCTACGAGCAGTACTTC
cdr3_aa: CASSLSGGPTYEQYF

j_call: TRBJ2-7
d_call: TRBD1
clone_size: NA
v_call: TRBV9
cdr3_nt: TGTGCCAGCAGCGCGCGGGGACAGGGGGCCCACGAGCAGTACTTC
cdr3_aa: CASSARGQGAHEQYF

j_call: TRBJ1-2
d_call: NA
clone_size: NA
v_call: TRBV6-6
cdr3_nt: TGTGCCAGCAGTTACGAGCGGGACTATGGCTACACCTTC
cdr3_aa: CASSYERDYGYTF

j_call: TRBJ1-2
d_call: NA
clone_size: few
v_call: TRBV10-1
cdr3_nt: TGCGCCAGCAGTGAGTCGACGAGGGTGAGCTATGGCTACACCTTC
cdr3_aa: CASSESTRVSYGYTF

j_call: TRBJ2-5
d_call: TRBD2
clone_size: NA
v_call: TRBV7-2
cdr3_nt: TGTGCCAGCAGACTAGCGGGAGGGCCTGGAGAGACCCAGTACTTC
cdr3_aa: CASRLAGGPGETQYF

j_call: TRBJ2-7
d_call: TRBD1
clone_size: NA
v_call: TRBV9
cdr3_nt: TGTGCCAGCAGCGTGACAGGGGGTACCTACGAGCAGTACTTC
cdr3_aa: CASSVTGGTYEQYF

j_call: TRBJ2-7
d_call: NA
clone_size: NA
v_call: TRBV9
cdr3_nt: TGTGCCAGCAGCGGACGGGACTCTACTATCTACGAGCAGTACTTC
cdr3_aa: CASSGRDSTIYEQYF

j_call: TRBJ2-3
d_call: TRBD1
clone_size: NA
v_call: TRBV6-5
cdr3_nt: TGTGCCAGCAGTTACGGACAGGGGCATTCAGATACGCAGTATTTT
cdr3_aa: CASSYGQGHSDTQYF

j_call: TRBJ2-7
d_call: TRBD1
clone_size: NA
v_call: TRBV4-1
cdr3_nt: TGCGCCAGCAGCCAATTTCAGGGGGACCTCTACGAGCAGTACTTC
cdr3_aa: CASSQFQGDLYEQYF

j_call: TRBJ2-3
d_call: NA
clone_size: NA
v_call: TRBV10-1
cdr3_nt: TGCGCCAGCAGTGACAGGTGGACTAGCACAGATACGCAGTATTTT
cdr3_aa: CASSDRWTSTDTQYF

j_call: TRBJ1-2
d_call: NA
clone_size: NA
v_call: TRBV10-3
cdr3_nt: TGTGCCATCAGTGAGTCGACGGGGGGCAGATTTCGGGCGAAAAGCAGTAACTATGGCTACACCTTC
cdr3_aa: CAISESTGGRFRAKSSNYGYTF

j_call: TRBJ1-6
d_call: TRBD1
clone_size: NA
v_call: TRBV4-1
cdr3_nt: TGCGCCAGCAGCCCAGACAGGGCGAATTCACCCCTCCACTTT
cdr3_aa: CASSPDRANSPLHF

j_call: TRBJ2-7
d_call: TRBD1
clone_size: NA
v_call: TRBV19
cdr3_nt: TGTGCCAGTACCTCTCGGACAGGTGTGGGGGAGCAGTACTTC
cdr3_aa: CASTSRTGVGEQYF

j_call: TRBJ2-7
d_call: TRBD1
clone_size: medium-sized
v_call: TRBV15
cdr3_nt: TGTGCCACCAGCAGGAGGGGAACAGGGGACGAGCAGTACTTC
cdr3_aa: CATSRRGTGDEQYF

j_call: TRBJ1-2
d_call: TRBD1
clone_size: NA
v_call: TRBV9
cdr3_nt: TGTGCCAGCAACCGGGGACAGGGGGTAATCTATGGCTACACCTTC
cdr3_aa: CASNRGQGVIYGYTF

j_call: TRBJ1-5
d_call: NA
clone_size: NA
v_call: TRBV5-6
cdr3_nt: TGTGCCAGCAGCCCCTCGGGGCGAAGCGGTCAGCCCCAGCATTTT
cdr3_aa: CASSPSGRSGQPQHF

j_call: TRBJ2-7
d_call: NA
clone_size: NA
v_call: TRBV5-1
cdr3_nt: TGCGCCAGCAGCGCCGGGAGTGCCTACGAGCAGTACTTC
cdr3_aa: CASSAGSAYEQYF

j_call: TRBJ2-3
d_call: TRBD2
clone_size: NA
v_call: TRBV7-3
cdr3_nt: TGTGCCAGCAGCCAACCTGATGGACTAGCGGGAGCAGATACGCAGTATTTT
cdr3_aa: CASSQPDGLAGADTQYF

j_call: TRBJ2-7
d_call: NA
clone_size: once
v_call: TRBV6-5
cdr3_nt: TGTGCCAGCAGTAAATACAGGGTGGAGTCAGCCGAGCAGTACTTC
cdr3_aa: CASSKYRVESAEQYF

j_call: TRBJ1-3
d_call: TRBD1
clone_size: NA
v_call: TRBV7-9
cdr3_nt: TGTGCCAGCAGCTTCGGGACAGGGGTCTCTGGAAACACCATATATTTT
cdr3_aa: CASSFGTGVSGNTIYF

j_call: TRBJ2-5
d_call: TRBD2
clone_size: few
v_call: TRBV9
cdr3_nt: TGTGCCAGCAGCGTAGTAGGAACTAGCGGAGAGACCCAGTACTTC
cdr3_aa: CASSVVGTSGETQYF

j_call: TRBJ2-1
d_call: TRBD1
clone_size: NA
v_call: TRBV2
cdr3_nt: TGTGCCAGCATCACCCCGTCCGGGACAGGGTACAATGAGCAGTTCTTC
cdr3_aa: CASITPSGTGYNEQFF

j_call: TRBJ2-7
d_call: NA
clone_size: few
v_call: TRBV6-5
cdr3_nt: TGTGCCAGCAGACCGGGATCAGCCTACGAGCAGTACTTC
cdr3_aa: CASRPGSAYEQYF

j_call: TRBJ2-4
d_call: NA
clone_size: NA
v_call: TRBV5-8
cdr3_nt: TGTGCCAGCAGCCCGACAGTGCTAGCCAAAAACATTCAGTACTTC
cdr3_aa: CASSPTVLAKNIQYF

j_call: TRBJ1-4
d_call: NA
clone_size: NA
v_call: TRBV25-1
cdr3_nt: TGTGCCAGCAGTGGGGGGGGCGTTAATGAAAAACTGTTTTTT
cdr3_aa: CASSGGGVNEKLFF

j_call: TRBJ1-5
d_call: NA
clone_size: NA
v_call: TRBV5-1
cdr3_nt: TGCGCCAGCAGCCCGCACGTTCTACAGGGCGGCAATCAGCCCCAGCATTTT
cdr3_aa: CASSPHVLQGGNQPQHF

j_call: TRBJ2-7
d_call: TRBD2
clone_size: few
v_call: TRBV7-9
cdr3_nt: TGTGCCAGCAGCTTAGTTTCTAGCGGGAGTAACGAGCAGTACTTC
cdr3_aa: CASSLVSSGSNEQYF

j_call: TRBJ2-2
d_call: TRBD1
clone_size: NA
v_call: TRBV28
cdr3_nt: TGTGCCAGCAGCTCAGGGGGACAGGACACCGGGGAGCTGTTTTTT
cdr3_aa: CASSSGGQDTGELFF

j_call: TRBJ2-1
d_call: NA
clone_size: NA
v_call: TRBV11-3
cdr3_nt: TGTGCCAGCAGCTTAGCTGGGACAGAGCAGTTCTTC
cdr3_aa: CASSLAGTEQFF

j_call: TRBJ2-2
d_call: NA
clone_size: NA
v_call: TRBV15
cdr3_nt: TGTGCCACCAGCAGAGATTCGGCAGGGTGGACCGGGGAGCTGTTTTTT
cdr3_aa: CATSRDSAGWTGELFF

j_call: TRBJ2-3
d_call: NA
clone_size: NA
v_call: TRBV18
cdr3_nt: TGTGCCAGCTCACCGGTGGCAGATACGCAGTATTTT
cdr3_aa: CASSPVADTQYF

j_call: TRBJ2-7
d_call: NA
clone_size: few
v_call: TRBV28
cdr3_nt: TGTGCCAGCCGAAGGGAACCGCGGTCCCACGAGCAGTACTTC
cdr3_aa: CASRREPRSHEQYF

j_call: TRBJ1-2
d_call: TRBD1
clone_size: NA
v_call: TRBV9
cdr3_nt: TGTGCCAGCAGCGTCCGGGACAGGGGGCTTTATGGCTACACCTTC
cdr3_aa: CASSVRDRGLYGYTF

j_call: TRBJ1-1
d_call: NA
clone_size: NA
v_call: TRBV28
cdr3_nt: TGTGCCAGCAGTCCGTCCCCACAAGGGTGGACTGAAGCTTTCTTT
cdr3_aa: CASSPSPQGWTEAFF

j_call: TRBJ2-7
d_call: NA
clone_size: NA
v_call: TRBV9
cdr3_nt: TGTGCCAGCAGCCCGAATCCTACAGGTATCTCCTACGAGCAGTACTTC
cdr3_aa: CASSPNPTGISYEQYF

j_call: TRBJ1-1
d_call: NA
clone_size: NA
v_call: TRBV7-2
cdr3_nt: TGTGCCAGCAGCTTAGCTTTCGGCAGGAACACTGAAGCTTTCTTT
cdr3_aa: CASSLAFGRNTEAFF

j_call: TRBJ2-1
d_call: NA
clone_size: NA
v_call: TRBV15
cdr3_nt: TGTGCCACCAGCAGAGATCTGACAGGTCGGCATTCAGAGCAGTTCTTC
cdr3_aa: CATSRDLTGRHSEQFF

j_call: TRBJ2-2
d_call: NA
clone_size: NA
v_call: TRBV11-3
cdr3_nt: TGTGCCAGCAGCTTTTCCGGTCGCTCGAACACCGGGGAGCTGTTTTTT
cdr3_aa: CASSFSGRSNTGELFF

j_call: TRBJ2-1
d_call: NA
clone_size: NA
v_call: TRBV10-3
cdr3_nt: TGTGCCATCAGTGTTTCAGATGAGCAGTTCTTC
cdr3_aa: CAISVSDEQFF

j_call: TRBJ1-5
d_call: NA
clone_size: NA
v_call: TRBV21-1
cdr3_nt: TGTGCCAGCAGCAAAGTCAAAAGGGAAGGGGATCAGCCCCAGCATTTT
cdr3_aa: CASSKVKREGDQPQHF

j_call: TRBJ1-1
d_call: TRBD1
clone_size: NA
v_call: TRBV5-4
cdr3_nt: TGTGCCAGCAGCTGGCAGGGGGCAGGTATCACTGAAGCTTTCTTT
cdr3_aa: CASSWQGAGITEAFF

j_call: TRBJ2-1
d_call: NA
clone_size: NA
v_call: TRBV12-2
cdr3_nt: TGTGCAAGTCGCCCCACCGAGGACAGGGAACGGGAGGGAAACAATGAGCAGTTCTTC
cdr3_aa: CASRPTEDREREGNNEQFF

j_call: TRBJ2-3
d_call: TRBD1
clone_size: NA
v_call: TRBV27
cdr3_nt: TGTGCCAGCAGTTTATGGGGACAGGGGGCGGCAGATACGCAGTATTTT
cdr3_aa: CASSLWGQGAADTQYF

j_call: TRBJ2-7
d_call: TRBD1
clone_size: NA
v_call: TRBV18
cdr3_nt: TGTGCCAGCTCAAACCGGGACAGGGGGCTCCACGAGCAGTACTTC
cdr3_aa: CASSNRDRGLHEQYF

j_call: TRBJ2-7
d_call: NA
clone_size: NA
v_call: TRBV9
cdr3_nt: TGTGCCAGCAGCGTAGTTCCGGACTCCTACGAGCAGTACTTC
cdr3_aa: CASSVVPDSYEQYF